These 28 T cell receptor beta chains share one sample of origin, sequenced in a study of early T cells in non-severe SARS-CoV-2 infection. TCRdb reanalysed the 5' RACE reads using MiXCR and keeps one entry per CDR3 protein. The sample has 100,000 or so distinct CDR3 sequences; roughly 15% are singletons. Sequences were derived from whole blood, sampled at baseline. These receptors were collected from an adult who was a healthcare worker with PCR-confirmed SARS-CoV-2 infection or an uninfected control (not recorded which).

This clonotype was detected a few times. This chain links TRBV20-1 with TRBJ2-6, with a possible D match to TRBD2 (5 bases). Trimming took off 6 bases at V and 2 bases at J, with 11 bases between the two ends. From germline, CDR1 is DFQATT and CDR2 SNEGSKA (reference sequence). The CDR3 is made up of 14 amino acids. This CDR3 reads CSAQAAAGANVLTF. Here the CDR3 DNA reads TGCAGTGCCCAAGCAGCGGCTGGGGCCAACGTCCTGACTTTC.

Many counts were recorded for this clonotype. This rearrangement joins TRBV7-3 to TRBJ1-1; D is undetermined. The V end lost 6 bases, the J end lost 1 base, and 9 bases lay between the germline ends. CDR3 length equals 13 residues. CDR1 and CDR2 from the germline V gene are SGHTA and FQGTGA. CDR3 amino acids: CASRSAPNTEAFF. The CDR3 DNA reads TGTGCCAGCAGATCGGCACCGAACACTGAAGCTTTCTTT.

This clonotype came up a few times. This chain's CDR3 is CASSFPGTSNEKLFF. The CDR3 coding sequence is TGTGCCAGCAGCTTTCCCGGGACGTCTAATGAAAAACTGTTTTTT. The chain is built from TRBV5-6 and TRBJ1-4; TRBD1 is a possible D gene (5 bases). The CDR3 is 15 residues long. Between the trimmed V and J ends, which lost 2 bases and 3 bases, there was a span of 11 bases. Germline V CDR1 and CDR2: SGHDT, YYEEEE.

V and J are TRBV4-1 and TRBJ2-2, with unresolved D. V gave up 0 bases and J gave up 6 bases, with 11 bases separating them. The CDR3 extends over 15 amino acids. The germline V gene encodes CDR1 MGHRA and CDR2 YSYEKL. The CDR3 sequence: CASSQEETLPGELFF. In nucleotides, the CDR3 is TGCGCCAGCAGCCAAGAAGAGACATTACCCGGGGAGCTGTTTTTT.

This clonotype was observed a handful of times. The V and J genes are TRBV7-9 and TRBJ2-7; the match to TRBD2 covers 8 bases. CDR1 is SEHNR, CDR2 FQNEAQ, per germline (reference sequence). CDR3 length: 14 amino acids. The V and J ends lost 5 bases and 2 bases, in that order; junction bases with no gene match: 5. This CDR3 is CASSRTREAYEQYF. CDR3 DNA: TGTGCCAGCAGCCGAACGCGGGAGGCCTACGAGCAGTACTTC.

This clonotype was seen more than once but under ten times. The rearrangement uses TRBV7-9 and TRBJ2-3; D might be TRBD2 (5 bases). The length of the CDR3 is 15 residues. The germline V gene has CDR1 SEHNR and CDR2 FQNEAQ (reference sequence). The ends were cut back, 1 base at V and 0 bases at J, with 8 bases in the middle. Written as DNA, the CDR3 is TGTGCCAGCAGCTTAGGGCAGCGGAGCACAGATACGCAGTATTTT. Protein product: CASSLGQRSTDTQYF.

V and J are TRBV6-6 and TRBJ2-7; no reliable D call. Per the germline V gene, CDR1 is MNHNY and CDR2 is SVGAGI (reference sequence). Trimming cost V 0 bases and J 3 bases, with 3 bases left between them. The CDR3 is made up of 12 amino acids. DNA of the CDR3: TGTGCCAGCAGTTACTCGAACTACGAGCAGTACTTC. The encoded protein is CASSYSNYEQYF.

V is TRBV20-1 and J is TRBJ1-1, with TRBD1 identical over 10 bases. The CDR3 loop spans 17 amino acids. Trimming removed 2 bases from V and 1 base from J; junction bases left unmatched: 10. In germline, CDR1 is DFQATT, CDR2 SNEGSKA (reference sequence). CDR3 in amino acids: CSARLIRTGGENTEAFF. The CDR3 nucleotides are TGCAGTGCTAGACTCATCCGGACAGGGGGGGAGAACACTGAAGCTTTCTTT.

This clonotype was picked up a small number of times. This sequence joins TRBV4-3 and TRBJ1-6; no definite D call. The CDR3 runs to 14 residues. Trimming left V 6 bases short and J 12 bases short, with 18 bases between. CDR1 and CDR2 (germline): LGHNA, YSLEER. Written as DNA, the CDR3 is TGCGCCAGCAGTCCCGAGTCTGAGCAAGGACCCCTCCACTTT. This encodes CASSPESEQGPLHF.

The chain uses TRBV11-2 and TRBJ2-3; 11 nucleotides match TRBD2. From germline, CDR1 is SGHAT and CDR2 FQNNGV. This CDR3 is 17 amino acids long. V gave up 8 bases and J gave up 3 bases; unmatched junction bases: 13. DNA for the CDR3: TGTGCCAGCCGGCGACCCGGAACTAGCGGGAGAACAGATACGCAGTATTTT. This sequence encodes CASRRPGTSGRTDTQYF.

This clonotype was seen more than once but under ten times. The chain employs TRBV12-3 or TRBV12-4 and TRBJ2-7; possibly TRBD2 for D (6 bases). V was cut by 5 bases and J by 5 bases, with 13 bases left in between. The CDR3 consists of 13 residues. For the CDR3, the DNA is TGTGCCAGCAGTAACGGGGGTGGGCACGAGCAGTACTTC. Amino acid sequence: CASSNGGGHEQYF.

The V and J genes are TRBV7-9 and TRBJ1-1; no clear D. The CDR3 is made up of 9 amino acids. Germline CDR1 reads SEHNR; CDR2 reads FQNEAQ (reference sequence). Trimming pared 6 bases from V and 8 bases from J, leaving 4 bases between. The CDR3 spells CASRPEAFF. The CDR3, as DNA: TGTGCCAGCAGACCCGAAGCTTTCTTT.

The chain combines TRBV7-6 with TRBJ2-1; D may be TRBD2 (6 bases). Trimming shortened V by 5 bases and J by 8 bases, and 16 bases separated the two germline ends. The CDR3 contains 14 residues. CDR1 SGHVS and CDR2 FNYEAQ come from the germline V gene. Written as DNA, the CDR3 is TGTGCCAGCAGCACTAGCAGGGAGCTCGATGAGCAGTTCTTC. It yields the protein CASSTSRELDEQFF.

The CDR3 protein is CASSRSGQETQYF. In DNA, the CDR3 is TGTGCCAGCAGCCGTAGCGGGCAAGAGACCCAGTACTTC. J is TRBJ2-5 and V is TRBV6-6; 7 bases line up with TRBD2. The CDR3 consists of 13 residues. V lost 6 bases to trimming and J lost 2 bases; unmatched junction nucleotides: 3. Germline-derived CDR1 and CDR2 are MNHNY and SVGAGI (reference sequence).

This clonotype turned up a few times. The chain combines TRBV15 with TRBJ2-3; 8 bases are a match to TRBD2. The J segment lost 2 bases and the V segment lost 3 bases, leaving 4 bases of the junction unmatched. CDR3 length equals 15 residues. Germline V gives CDR1 LNHNV, CDR2 YYDKDF (reference sequence). CDR3 in DNA: TGTGCCACCAGCAGCGAAGCGGGAGTCACAGATACGCAGTATTTT. This encodes CATSSEAGVTDTQYF.

The V and J genes are TRBV6-1 and TRBJ1-3, with D possibly TRBD1 on 6 matching bases. CDR1 and CDR2 (germline): MNHNS, SASEGT. This CDR3 comprises 15 residues. V was clipped by 6 bases and J by 0 bases, with 12 bases between them. CDR3 sequence: CASRDSPNSGNTIYF. The CDR3 DNA is TGTGCCAGCAGGGACAGCCCTAACTCTGGAAACACCATATATTTT.

The J gene is TRBJ2-3, the V gene TRBV5-5; possibly TRBD1 for D (5 bases). The CDR3 runs 14 residues. Trimming stripped 0 bases from V and 4 bases from J, with 9 bases between. Germline-derived CDR1 and CDR2 are SGHKS and YYEKEE (reference sequence). CDR3 in DNA: TGTGCCAGCAGCTTGGGGGAAGGGGCAGATACGCAGTATTTT. Protein sequence: CASSLGEGADTQYF.

This clonotype was detected ten times or more. The chain uses TRBV6-2 or TRBV6-3 and TRBJ2-7; D might be TRBD2 (6 bases). Trimming took 8 bases from V and 1 from J, leaving 6 bases between them. The germline V gene encodes CDR1 MNHEY and CDR2 SVGEGT. This CDR3 region has 11 residues. As DNA, the CDR3 is TGTGCCAGCGGGAGGTCCTACGAGCAGTACTTC. Amino acids: CASGRSYEQYF.

This clonotype has just a few counts. The chain recombines TRBV27 with TRBJ2-7; D gene unclear. The V end lost 10 bases, the J end lost 6 bases, and 19 bases lay between the germline ends. The CDR3 totals 13 residues. Germline V gene lookup returns CDR1 MNHEY and CDR2 SMNVEV (reference sequence). CDR3 protein: CATAYASSTEQYF. CDR3 coding DNA: TGTGCCACCGCATACGCTAGTTCAACCGAGCAGTACTTC.

This clonotype turned up a few times. This chain links TRBV2 with TRBJ1-1, with D possibly matching TRBD1 (5 bases). Looked up from germline, CDR1 is SNHLY and CDR2 is FYNNEI. V was clipped by 7 bases and J by 6 bases, with 15 bases between them. CDR3 length equals 13 residues. The DNA for the CDR3 is TGTGCCAGCAACCGCGACAGAACCCCTGAAGCTTTCTTT. This codes for CASNRDRTPEAFF.

V gene TRBV20-1 combines with J gene TRBJ2-3; D remains ambiguous. V lost 8 bases and J lost 2, with 20 bases in between. Germline V gene sequence: CDR1 DFQATT, CDR2 SNEGSKA (reference sequence). The CDR3 runs 15 residues. The CDR3 loop reads CSTLVLGENTDTQYF. The CDR3 nucleotides are TGCAGTACTTTGGTTTTAGGAGAAAACACAGATACGCAGTATTTT.

The rearrangement links TRBV6-5 to TRBJ2-1, with D possibly being TRBD2 (6 bases). CDR3 length equals 16 residues. V was cut by 0 bases and J by 0 bases, with 9 bases left in between. The germline CDR1 and CDR2 sequences are MNHEY and SVGAGI. CDR3 sequence (DNA): TGTGCCAGCAGTTACTCGGGACTTAGCTCCTACAATGAGCAGTTCTTC. The encoded protein is CASSYSGLSSYNEQFF.

In this sample, this clonotype turned up a few times. CDR3 nucleotide sequence: TGTGCCAGCAGTTTCTCGGAGAGAAGGAACATTCAGTACTTC. This translates into CASSFSERRNIQYF. The rearrangement joins TRBV27 to TRBJ2-4, with D unclear. The CDR3 totals 14 residues. V lost 3 bases to trimming and J lost 7 bases, with 13 bases between them. CDR1 and CDR2 (germline): MNHEY, SMNVEV (reference sequence).

This clonotype has only a few counts. The J gene is TRBJ1-6, the V gene TRBV18, with no clear D. Trimming took off 3 bases at V and 10 bases at J, with 13 bases between the two ends. Per the germline V gene, CDR1 is KGHSH and CDR2 is LQKENI. The CDR3 runs to 14 residues. The CDR3 region is CASSPDGVVSPLHF. Here the CDR3 DNA reads TGTGCCAGCTCACCGGACGGAGTGGTCTCACCCCTCCACTTT.

The chain combines TRBV18 with TRBJ1-5; a weak D match, TRBD1 (6 bases). Germline loops: CDR1 KGHSH, CDR2 LQKENI. The CDR3 is 14 amino acids. The V end was cut by 5 bases, the J end by 2 bases, with 10 bases between. The CDR3 loop is CASSGGQRNQPQHF. DNA of the CDR3: TGTGCCAGCTCAGGTGGACAGCGCAATCAGCCCCAGCATTTT.

The CDR3 nucleotides read TGTGCCAGCAGTTTTCCTTCGGGACTAACCACCGGGGAGCTGTTTTTT. Translated, it gives CASSFPSGLTTGELFF. V usage is TRBV12-3 or TRBV12-4 and J usage is TRBJ2-2, with TRBD2 matching 7 bases. J lost 4 bases, V lost 3 bases, and 8 bases had no gene match. CDR3 size: 16 residues.

CDR3 amino acids: CASSLTPTGLLQETQYF. In DNA, the CDR3 is TGTGCCAGCAGCCTCACTCCGACAGGGTTACTTCAAGAGACCCAGTACTTC. This sequence joins TRBV7-2 and TRBJ2-5; 7 bases map to TRBD1. The germline V gene encodes CDR1 SGHTA and CDR2 FQGNSA. This CDR3 comprises 17 residues. V shed 5 bases and J 2 bases; nucleotides not matched to a gene: 14.

This clonotype turned up a few times. The rearrangement joins TRBV11-2 to TRBJ1-3; D possibly corresponds to TRBD1 (5 bases). The CDR3 is made up of 13 amino acids. Germline V lookup: CDR1 SGHAT, CDR2 FQNNGV. Trimming stripped 5 bases from V and 8 bases from J, with 13 bases between. The CDR3 spells CASSRDGGDTIYF. Here the CDR3 DNA reads TGTGCCAGCAGCCGGGACGGCGGGGACACCATATATTTT.